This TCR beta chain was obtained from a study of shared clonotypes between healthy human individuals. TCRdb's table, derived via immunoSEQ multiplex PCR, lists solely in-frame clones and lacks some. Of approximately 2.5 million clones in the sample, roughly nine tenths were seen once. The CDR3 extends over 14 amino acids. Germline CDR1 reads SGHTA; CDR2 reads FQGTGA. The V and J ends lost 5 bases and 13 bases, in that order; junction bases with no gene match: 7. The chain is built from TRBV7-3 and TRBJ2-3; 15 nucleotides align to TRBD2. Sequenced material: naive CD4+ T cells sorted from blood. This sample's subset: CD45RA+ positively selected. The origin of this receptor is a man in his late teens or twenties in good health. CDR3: CASSPGLAGGQKYF. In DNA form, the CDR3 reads TGTGCCAGCAGCCCTGGACTAGCGGGGGGGCAGAAGTATTTT.